These T cell receptor beta chains were read from a single sample in a study of CD8 T cells in Susac syndrome. TCRdb reprocessed the immunoSEQ multiplex PCR reads with MiXCR, giving one entry per CDR3 protein. Counted here are 250,000 to 350,000 distinct CDR3 sequences, around 84% occurring once; the ten biggest clones make up over 0.1%. The sample comprised CD8+ T cells from PBMCs. The source is a human donor with multiple sclerosis. The CDR3 runs from the conserved cysteine through the conserved F or W. Each record gives: V gene, clone size, J gene, D gene, CDR3 DNA, CDR3 protein. A D gene is named only where the DNA matches it firmly. Where a row states a size, it is once, few, many or the class of an expanded clone; other rows omit it.

TRBV12-5,once,TRBJ2-7,TRBD1,TGTGCTAGTGGTTTGGGCAGGGGGCCCTACGAGCAGTACTTC,CASGLGRGPYEQYF
TRBV12-5,NA,TRBJ2-7,NA,TGTGCTAGTGGTTTTGGGATCTCAGGGGACGAGCAGTACTTC,CASGFGISGDEQYF
TRBV19,NA,TRBJ1-5,NA,TGTGCCAGTAATCCGGCAGGCGGGGGCAATCAGCCCCAGCATTTT,CASNPAGGGNQPQHF
TRBV4-2,NA,TRBJ2-2,TRBD2,TGTGCCAGCAGCCAATTCCCACCGGGAGGGAACACCGGGGAGCTGTTTTTT,CASSQFPPGGNTGELFF
TRBV10-3,NA,TRBJ2-1,NA,TGTGCCATCAGTATCGGGGGCAATGAGCAGTTCTTC,CAISIGGNEQFF
TRBV12-3/TRBV12-4,few,TRBJ2-7,NA,TGTGCCAGCAGTTTAGCATGGGGCTACGAGCAGTACTTC,CASSLAWGYEQYF
TRBV6-5,NA,TRBJ2-4,NA,TGTGCCAGCAGTTCCTCGGGACACCCAGCCAAAAACATTCAGTACTTC,CASSSSGHPAKNIQYF
TRBV9,NA,TRBJ2-2,NA,TGTGCCAGCAGCGGATACCCGACGGGGGAGCTGTTTTTT,CASSGYPTGELFF
TRBV28,NA,TRBJ2-1,TRBD2,TGTGCCAGCAGTCAGAAATCGGGAGGGCGCTATGAGCAGTTCTTC,CASSQKSGGRYEQFF
TRBV6-1,NA,TRBJ2-1,TRBD2,TGTGCCAGCAGCCCTCGACTAGCGGAGCCCTACAATGAGCAGTTCTTC,CASSPRLAEPYNEQFF
TRBV9,NA,TRBJ2-7,TRBD1,TGTGCCGGCAGCTACGGGACAGGCAACTACGAGCAGTACTTC,CAGSYGTGNYEQYF
TRBV30,NA,TRBJ2-3,NA,TGTGCCTGGAGTCCCGGTTTGAGCGATAGCACAGATACGCAGTATTTT,CAWSPGLSDSTDTQYF
TRBV20-1,NA,TRBJ2-1,TRBD2,TGCAGTGCTTCCGGACTAGCGGGAGCCATCCCCCACAATGAGCAGTTCTTC,CSASGLAGAIPHNEQFF
TRBV4-1,NA,TRBJ2-7,NA,TGCGCCAGCAGCCAAGATCGGGTGACTAATTACGAGCAGTACTTC,CASSQDRVTNYEQYF
TRBV12-5,NA,TRBJ1-1,TRBD1,TGTGCTAGTGGGGGGACAGGGAACACTGAAGCTTTCTTT,CASGGTGNTEAFF
TRBV20-1,NA,TRBJ2-7,NA,TGCAGTGCTAGAGAGACAGGGAGGTTCTACGAGCAGTACTTC,CSARETGRFYEQYF
TRBV5-4,once,TRBJ2-3,NA,TGTGCCAGCAGCGGTAGCGGCACAGATACGCAGTATTTT,CASSGSGTDTQYF
TRBV6-6,NA,TRBJ1-1,TRBD1,TGTGCCAGCAGACAGGACAGGGGAAATACTGAAGCTTTCTTT,CASRQDRGNTEAFF
TRBV14,NA,TRBJ2-3,NA,TGTGCCAGCAGCCCGTGGGCAGTATCCCCAGGGACAGATACGCAGTATTTT,CASSPWAVSPGTDTQYF
TRBV7-9,NA,TRBJ2-5,NA,TGTGCCAGCAGCTCCCCACGGGTTCAAGAGACCCAGTACTTC,CASSSPRVQETQYF
TRBV4-1,NA,TRBJ2-7,NA,TGCGCCAGCAGCCAAGCGGTTGTCTACGAGCAGTACTTC,CASSQAVVYEQYF
TRBV9,NA,TRBJ2-1,NA,TGTGCCAGCAGCGTAGAAGCGGGACAGGCCCAGTTCCAGTTCTTC,CASSVEAGQAQFQFF
TRBV30,NA,TRBJ2-5,TRBD2,TGTGCCTCCACTATAGCGGGTTCTTTAGGGGCCCAGTACTTC,CASTIAGSLGAQYF
TRBV29-1,once,TRBJ2-7,NA,TGCAGCGTTGAGGTGGCCTCTTACGAGCAGTACTTC,CSVEVASYEQYF
TRBV27,NA,TRBJ2-3,NA,TGTGCCAGCAGTAAAGCAGGGAGCAGGGTCCAGTATTTT,CASSKAGSRVQYF
TRBV27,NA,TRBJ2-3,NA,TGTGCCACCGTGCGCACAGATACGCAGTATTTT,CATVRTDTQYF
TRBV7-2,NA,TRBJ2-7,TRBD2,TGTGCCAGCAGCTTGCCCTCTAGCGGGTCCCCCTACGAGCAGTACTTC,CASSLPSSGSPYEQYF
TRBV6-5,once,TRBJ2-1,NA,TGTGCCAGCAGTTGGAGGCCCTACAATGAGCAGTTCTTC,CASSWRPYNEQFF
TRBV15,NA,TRBJ1-6,NA,TGTGCCACCAGTTCGGGGAATTCACCCCTCCACTTT,CATSSGNSPLHF
TRBV10-3,NA,TRBJ2-1,NA,TGTGCCATCAGTCTCCCCGAGGGTAGCTCCTACAATGAGCAGTTCTTC,CAISLPEGSSYNEQFF
TRBV6-2/TRBV6-3,NA,TRBJ2-7,NA,TGTGCCAGCAGGTCGTCGGGAACCACCTACGAGCAGTACTTC,CASRSSGTTYEQYF